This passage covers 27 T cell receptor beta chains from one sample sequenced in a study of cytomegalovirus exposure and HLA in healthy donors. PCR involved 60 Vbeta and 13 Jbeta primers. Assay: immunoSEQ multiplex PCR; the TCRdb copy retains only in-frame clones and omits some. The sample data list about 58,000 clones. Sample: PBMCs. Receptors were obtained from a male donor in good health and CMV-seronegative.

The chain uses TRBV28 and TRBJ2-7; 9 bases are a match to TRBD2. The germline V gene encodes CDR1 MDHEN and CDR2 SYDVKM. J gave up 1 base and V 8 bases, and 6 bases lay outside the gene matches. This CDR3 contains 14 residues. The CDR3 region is CASGGLARSYEQYF. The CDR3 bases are TGTGCCAGCGGTGGACTAGCGAGATCCTACGAGCAGTACTTC.

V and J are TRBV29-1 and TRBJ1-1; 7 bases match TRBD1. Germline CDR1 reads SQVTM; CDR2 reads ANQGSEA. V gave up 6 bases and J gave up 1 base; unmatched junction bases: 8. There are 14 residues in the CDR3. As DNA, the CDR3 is TGCAGCGTGGTCGGGGGGGACAGGAACACTGAAGCTTTCTTT. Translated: CSVVGGDRNTEAFF.

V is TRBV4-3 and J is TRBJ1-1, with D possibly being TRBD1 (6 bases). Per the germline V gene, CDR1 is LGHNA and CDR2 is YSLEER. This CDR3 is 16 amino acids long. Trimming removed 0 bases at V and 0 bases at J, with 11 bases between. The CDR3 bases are TGCGCCAGCAGCCAAGATGCAGGGGCCCTGAACACTGAAGCTTTCTTT. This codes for CASSQDAGALNTEAFF.

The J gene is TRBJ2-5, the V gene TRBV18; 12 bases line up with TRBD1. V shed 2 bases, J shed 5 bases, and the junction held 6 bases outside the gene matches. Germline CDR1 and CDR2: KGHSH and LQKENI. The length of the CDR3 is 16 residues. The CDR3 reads CASSPEGQGARETQYF. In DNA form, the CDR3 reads TGTGCCAGCTCACCAGAGGGACAGGGGGCGAGGGAGACCCAGTACTTC. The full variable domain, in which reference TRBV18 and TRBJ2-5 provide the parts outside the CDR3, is NAGVMQNPRHLVRRRGQEARLRCSPMKGHSHVYWYRQLPEEGLKFMVYLQKENIIDESGMPKERFSAEFPKEGPSILRIQQVVRGDSAAYFCASSPEGQGARETQYFGPGTRLLVL.

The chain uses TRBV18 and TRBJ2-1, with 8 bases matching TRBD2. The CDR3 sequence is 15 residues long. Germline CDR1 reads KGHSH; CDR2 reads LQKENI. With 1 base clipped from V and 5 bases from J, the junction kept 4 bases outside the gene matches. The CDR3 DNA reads TGTGCCAGCTCACCACTAGCGGGGCGAGACAATGAGCAGTTCTTC. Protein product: CASSPLAGRDNEQFF.

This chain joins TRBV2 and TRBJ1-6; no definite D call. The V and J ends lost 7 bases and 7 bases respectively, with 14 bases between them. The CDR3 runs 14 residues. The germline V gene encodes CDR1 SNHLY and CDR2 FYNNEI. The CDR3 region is CASTKLRENSPLHF. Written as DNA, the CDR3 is TGTGCCAGCACTAAACTAAGGGAGAATTCACCCCTCCACTTT.

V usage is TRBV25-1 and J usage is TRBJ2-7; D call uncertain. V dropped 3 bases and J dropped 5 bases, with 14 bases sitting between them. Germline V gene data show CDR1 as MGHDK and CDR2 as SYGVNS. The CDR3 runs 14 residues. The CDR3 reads CASSEARNRNEQYF. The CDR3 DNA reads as TGTGCCAGCAGTGAGGCCAGGAACCGGAACGAGCAGTACTTC.

CDR3: CASSLGQSPLHF. The CDR3 DNA reads TGTGCCAGCAGCTTAGGACAGTCACCCCTCCACTTT. The V and J genes are TRBV13 and TRBJ1-6; D gene unclear. The CDR3 consists of 12 residues. Germline V gene sequence: CDR1 PRHDT, CDR2 FYEKMQ (reference sequence). V was cut by 0 bases and J by 10 bases, with 4 bases left in between.

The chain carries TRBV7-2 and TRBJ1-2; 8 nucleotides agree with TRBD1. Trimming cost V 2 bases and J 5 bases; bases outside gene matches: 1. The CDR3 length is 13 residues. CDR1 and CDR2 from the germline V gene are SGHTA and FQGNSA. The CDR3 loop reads CASSLQGAYGYTF. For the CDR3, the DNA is TGTGCCAGCAGCTTACAGGGGGCGTATGGCTACACCTTC. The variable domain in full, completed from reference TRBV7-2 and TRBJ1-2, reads GAGVSQSPSNKVTEKGKDVELRCDPISGHTALYWYRQSLGQGLEFLIYFQGNSAPDKSGLPSDRFSAERTGGSVSTLTIQRTQQEDSAVYLCASSLQGAYGYTFGSGTRLTVV.

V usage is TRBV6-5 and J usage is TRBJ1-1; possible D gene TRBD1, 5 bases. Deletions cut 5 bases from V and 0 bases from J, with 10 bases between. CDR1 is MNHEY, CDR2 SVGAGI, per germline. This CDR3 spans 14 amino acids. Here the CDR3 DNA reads TGTGCCAGCAGTACCGGACACCTGAACACTGAAGCTTTCTTT. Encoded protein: CASSTGHLNTEAFF.

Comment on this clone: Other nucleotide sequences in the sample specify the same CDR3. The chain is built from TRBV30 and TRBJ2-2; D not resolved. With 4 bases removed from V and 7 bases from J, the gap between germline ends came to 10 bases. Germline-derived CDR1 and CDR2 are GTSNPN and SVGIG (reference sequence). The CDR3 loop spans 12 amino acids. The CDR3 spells CAWTKISGELFF. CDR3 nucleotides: TGTGCCTGGACCAAAATCAGCGGGGAGCTGTTTTTT.

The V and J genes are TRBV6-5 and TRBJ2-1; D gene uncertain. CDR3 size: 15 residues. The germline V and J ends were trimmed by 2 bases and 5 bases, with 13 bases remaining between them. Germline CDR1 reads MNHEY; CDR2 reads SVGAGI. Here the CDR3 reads CASSYGGAAHNEQFF. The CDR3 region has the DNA TGTGCCAGCAGTTACGGTGGCGCGGCTCACAATGAGCAGTTCTTC.

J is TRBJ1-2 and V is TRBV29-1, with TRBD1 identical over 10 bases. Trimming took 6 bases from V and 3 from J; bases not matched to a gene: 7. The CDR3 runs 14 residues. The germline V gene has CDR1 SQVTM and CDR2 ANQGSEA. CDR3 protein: CSVTTGGADYGYTF. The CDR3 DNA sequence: TGCAGCGTAACGACAGGGGGCGCCGACTATGGCTACACCTTC.

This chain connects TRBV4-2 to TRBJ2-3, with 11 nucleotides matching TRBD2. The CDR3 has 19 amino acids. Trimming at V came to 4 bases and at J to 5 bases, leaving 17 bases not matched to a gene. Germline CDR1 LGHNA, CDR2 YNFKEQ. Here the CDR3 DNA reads TGTGCCAGCAGCCCACTACTAGCGGGAGTAAAAGGGGGTGGAGATACGCAGTATTTT. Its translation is CASSPLLAGVKGGGDTQYF.

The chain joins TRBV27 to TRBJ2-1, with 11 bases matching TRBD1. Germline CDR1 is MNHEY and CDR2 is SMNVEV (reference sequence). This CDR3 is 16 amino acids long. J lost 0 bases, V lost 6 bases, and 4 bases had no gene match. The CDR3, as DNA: TGTGCCAGCAGAAAGGGACAGGGGGGCTCCTACAATGAGCAGTTCTTC. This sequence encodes CASRKGQGGSYNEQFF.

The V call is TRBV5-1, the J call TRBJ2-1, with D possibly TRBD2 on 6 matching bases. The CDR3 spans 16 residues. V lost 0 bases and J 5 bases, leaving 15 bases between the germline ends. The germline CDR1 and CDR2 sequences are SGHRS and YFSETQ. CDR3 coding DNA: TGCGCCAGCAGCTTGGGATCCAGCGGGCCCGACAATGAGCAGTTCTTC. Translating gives CASSLGSSGPDNEQFF.

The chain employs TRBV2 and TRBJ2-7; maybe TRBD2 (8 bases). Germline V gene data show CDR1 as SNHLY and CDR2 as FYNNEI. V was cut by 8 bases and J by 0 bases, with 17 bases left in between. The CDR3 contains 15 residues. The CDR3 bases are TGTGCCAGCCGGGAGGGGGCCCTCTACTCCTACGAGCAGTACTTC. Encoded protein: CASREGALYSYEQYF.

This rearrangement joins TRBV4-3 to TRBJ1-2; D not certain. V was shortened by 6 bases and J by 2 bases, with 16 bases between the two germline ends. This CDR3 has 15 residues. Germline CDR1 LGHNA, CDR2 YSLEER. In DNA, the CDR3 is TGCGCCAGCAGATTCCGCGACTTAACGAACTATGGCTACACCTTC. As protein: CASRFRDLTNYGYTF.

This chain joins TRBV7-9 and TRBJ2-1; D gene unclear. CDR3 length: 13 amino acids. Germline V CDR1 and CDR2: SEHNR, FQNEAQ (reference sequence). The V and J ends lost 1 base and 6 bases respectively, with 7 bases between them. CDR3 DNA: TGTGCCAGCAGCTTAGTAGCTTCCAATGAGCAGTTCTTC. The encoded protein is CASSLVASNEQFF.

This chain's CDR3 is CASSSRVRSSYNEQFF. Here the CDR3 DNA reads TGTGCCAGCAGTTCGCGGGTTAGGAGCTCCTACAATGAGCAGTTCTTC. The V and J genes are TRBV5-4 and TRBJ2-1; TRBD2 is a possible D gene (5 bases). The CDR3 contains 16 residues. From germline, CDR1 is SGHNT and CDR2 YYREEE (reference sequence). Trimming stripped 5 bases from V and 0 bases from J, with 15 bases between.

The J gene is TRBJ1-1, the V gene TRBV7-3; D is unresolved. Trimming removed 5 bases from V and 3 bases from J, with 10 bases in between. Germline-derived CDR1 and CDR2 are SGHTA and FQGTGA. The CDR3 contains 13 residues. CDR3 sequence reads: CASSTRRDTEAFF. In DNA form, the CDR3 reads TGTGCCAGCAGCACCCGGAGGGACACTGAAGCTTTCTTT. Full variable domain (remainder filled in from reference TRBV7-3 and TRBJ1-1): GAGVSQTPSNKVTEKGKYVELRCDPISGHTALYWYRQSLGQGPEFLIYFQGTGAADDSGLPNDRFFAVRPEGSVSTLKIQRTERGDSAVYLCASSTRRDTEAFFGQGTRLTVV.

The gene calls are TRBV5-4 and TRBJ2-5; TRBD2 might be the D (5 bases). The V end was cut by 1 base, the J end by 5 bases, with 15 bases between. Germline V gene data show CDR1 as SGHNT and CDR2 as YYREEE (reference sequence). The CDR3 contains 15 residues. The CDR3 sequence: CASSLLSPSSETQYF. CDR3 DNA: TGTGCCAGCAGCTTGTTGTCGCCTAGCTCTGAGACCCAGTACTTC.

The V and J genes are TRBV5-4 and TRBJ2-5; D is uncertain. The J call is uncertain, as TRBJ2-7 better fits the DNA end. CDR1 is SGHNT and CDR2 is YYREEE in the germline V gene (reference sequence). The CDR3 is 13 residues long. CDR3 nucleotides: TGTGCCAGCAGCTTGGGAGGCGCAGACGAGCAGTACTTC. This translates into CASSLGGADEQYF.

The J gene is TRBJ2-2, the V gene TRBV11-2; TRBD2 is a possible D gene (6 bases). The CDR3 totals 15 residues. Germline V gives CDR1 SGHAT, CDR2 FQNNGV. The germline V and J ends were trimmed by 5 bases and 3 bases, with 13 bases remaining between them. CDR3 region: CASSPPAGYTGELFF. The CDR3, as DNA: TGTGCCAGCAGCCCCCCGGCGGGGTACACCGGGGAGCTGTTTTTT.

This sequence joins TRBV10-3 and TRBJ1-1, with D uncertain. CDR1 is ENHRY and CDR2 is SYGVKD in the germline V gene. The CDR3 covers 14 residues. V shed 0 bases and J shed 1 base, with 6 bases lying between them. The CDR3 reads CAISESTGNTEAFF. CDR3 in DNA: TGTGCCATCAGTGAGTCGACGGGGAACACTGAAGCTTTCTTT.

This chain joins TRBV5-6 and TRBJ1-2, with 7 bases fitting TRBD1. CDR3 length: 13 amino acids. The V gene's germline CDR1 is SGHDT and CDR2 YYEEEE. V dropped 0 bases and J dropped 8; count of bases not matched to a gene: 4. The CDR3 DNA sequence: TGTGCCAGCAGCTTGGATAGGGGGCGCGGCTACACCTTC. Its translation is CASSLDRGRGYTF.

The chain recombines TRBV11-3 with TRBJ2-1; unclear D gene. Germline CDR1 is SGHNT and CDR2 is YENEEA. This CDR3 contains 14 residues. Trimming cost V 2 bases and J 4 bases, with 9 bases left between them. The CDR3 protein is CASSLTSRYNEQFF. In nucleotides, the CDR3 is TGTGCCAGCAGCTTAACCTCCAGGTACAATGAGCAGTTCTTC. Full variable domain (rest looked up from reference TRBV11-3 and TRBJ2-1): EAGVVQSPRYKIIEKKQPVAFWCNPISGHNTLYWYLQNLGQGPELLIRYENEEAVDDSQLPKDRFSAERLKGVDSTLKIQPAELGDSAVYLCASSLTSRYNEQFFGPGTRLTVL.